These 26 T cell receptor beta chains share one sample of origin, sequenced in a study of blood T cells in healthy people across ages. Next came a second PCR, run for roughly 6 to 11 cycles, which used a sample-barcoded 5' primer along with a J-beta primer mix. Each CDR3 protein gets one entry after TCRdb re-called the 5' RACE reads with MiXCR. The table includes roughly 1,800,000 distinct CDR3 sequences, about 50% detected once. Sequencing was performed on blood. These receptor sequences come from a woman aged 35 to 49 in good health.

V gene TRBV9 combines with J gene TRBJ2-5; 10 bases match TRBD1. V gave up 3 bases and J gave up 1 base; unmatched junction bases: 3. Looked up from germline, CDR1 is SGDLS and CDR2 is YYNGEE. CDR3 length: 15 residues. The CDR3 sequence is CASSGGTGAQETQYF. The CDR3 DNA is TGTGCCAGCAGCGGCGGGACAGGGGCCCAAGAGACCCAGTACTTC.

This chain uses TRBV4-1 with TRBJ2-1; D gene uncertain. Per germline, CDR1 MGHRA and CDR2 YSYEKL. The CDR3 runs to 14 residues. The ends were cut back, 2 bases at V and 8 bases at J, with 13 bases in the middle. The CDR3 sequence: CASSQYIGAHEQFF. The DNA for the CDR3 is TGCGCCAGCAGCCAATATATCGGAGCCCATGAGCAGTTCTTC.

CDR3 sequence: CASSPPPGDEKLFF. CDR3 sequence (DNA): TGTGCCAGCTCACCACCGCCAGGGGATGAAAAACTGTTTTTT. The rearrangement links TRBV18 to TRBJ1-4, with D perhaps matching TRBD1 (6 bases). Trimming stripped 0 bases from V and 6 bases from J, with 8 bases between. Germline V gene data show CDR1 as KGHSH and CDR2 as LQKENI. This CDR3 region has 14 residues. The variable domain in full, with the rest retrieved from reference TRBV18 and TRBJ1-4, is NAGVMQNPRHLVRRRGQEARLRCSPMKGHSHVYWYRQLPEEGLKFMVYLQKENIIDESGMPKERFSAEFPKEGPSILRIQQVVRGDSAAYFCASSPPPGDEKLFFGSGTQLSVL.

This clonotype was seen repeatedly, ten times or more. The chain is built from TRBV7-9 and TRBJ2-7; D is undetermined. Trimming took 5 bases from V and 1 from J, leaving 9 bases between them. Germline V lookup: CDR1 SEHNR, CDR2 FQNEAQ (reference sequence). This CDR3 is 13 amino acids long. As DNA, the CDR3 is TGTGCCAGCAGCCCTTGGGGTTCCTACGAGCAGTACTTC. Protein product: CASSPWGSYEQYF.

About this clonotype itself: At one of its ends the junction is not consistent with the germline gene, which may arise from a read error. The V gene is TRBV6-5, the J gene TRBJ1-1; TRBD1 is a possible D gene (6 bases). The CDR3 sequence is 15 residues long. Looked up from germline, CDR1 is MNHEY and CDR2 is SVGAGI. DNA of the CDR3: TGTGTCAGCAGTTACTTGGACAGTGGAAAAAGGGAAGCTTTCTTT. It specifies CVSSYLDSGKREAFF.

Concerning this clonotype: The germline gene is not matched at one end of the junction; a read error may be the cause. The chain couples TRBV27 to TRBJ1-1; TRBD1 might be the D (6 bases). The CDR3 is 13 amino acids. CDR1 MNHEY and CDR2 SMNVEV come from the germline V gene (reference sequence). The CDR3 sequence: CANSQQGGTEAFF. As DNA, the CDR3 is TGTGCCAACAGTCAACAGGGTGGAACTGAAGCTTTCTTT.

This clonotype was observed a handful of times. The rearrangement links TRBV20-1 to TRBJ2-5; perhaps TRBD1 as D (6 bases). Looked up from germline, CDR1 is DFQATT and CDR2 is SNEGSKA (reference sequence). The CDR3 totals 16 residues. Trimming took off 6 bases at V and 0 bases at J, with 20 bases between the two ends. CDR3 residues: CSARTSQGMYQETQYF. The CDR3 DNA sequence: TGCAGTGCCCGAACCTCTCAGGGGATGTACCAAGAGACCCAGTACTTC.

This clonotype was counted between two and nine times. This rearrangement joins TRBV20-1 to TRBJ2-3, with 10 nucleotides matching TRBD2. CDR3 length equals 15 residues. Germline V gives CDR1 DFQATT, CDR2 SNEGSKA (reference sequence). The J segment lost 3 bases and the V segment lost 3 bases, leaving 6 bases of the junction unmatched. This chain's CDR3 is CSASKRGGGTDTQYF. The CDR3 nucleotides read TGCAGTGCTAGTAAGCGGGGGGGCGGAACAGATACGCAGTATTTT.

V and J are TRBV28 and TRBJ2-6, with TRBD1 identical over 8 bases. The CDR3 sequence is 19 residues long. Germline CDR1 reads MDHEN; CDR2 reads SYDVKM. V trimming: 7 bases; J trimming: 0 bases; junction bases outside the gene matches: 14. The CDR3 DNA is TGTGCCAGCACCATAAATCGCCAGGGGGCGTACTCTGGGGCCAACGTCCTGACTTTC. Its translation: CASTINRQGAYSGANVLTF.

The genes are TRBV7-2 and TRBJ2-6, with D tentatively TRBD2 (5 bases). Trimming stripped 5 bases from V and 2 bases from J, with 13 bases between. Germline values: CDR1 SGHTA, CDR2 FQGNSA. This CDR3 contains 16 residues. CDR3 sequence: CASSPTGLPGANVLTF. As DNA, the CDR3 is TGTGCCAGCAGCCCGACTGGACTTCCTGGGGCCAACGTCCTGACTTTC.

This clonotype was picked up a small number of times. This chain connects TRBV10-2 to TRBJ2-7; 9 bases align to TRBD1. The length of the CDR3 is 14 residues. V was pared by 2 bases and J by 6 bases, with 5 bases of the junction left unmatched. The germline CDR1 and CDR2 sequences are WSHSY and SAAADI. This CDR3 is CASSEGTGLSEQYF. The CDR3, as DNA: TGCGCCAGCAGTGAGGGGACAGGGCTGTCCGAGCAGTACTTC.

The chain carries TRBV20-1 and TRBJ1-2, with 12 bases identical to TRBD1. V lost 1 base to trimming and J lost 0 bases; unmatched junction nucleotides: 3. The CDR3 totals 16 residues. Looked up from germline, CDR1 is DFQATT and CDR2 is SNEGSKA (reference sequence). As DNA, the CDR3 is TGCAGTGCTAGAGGGGACAGGGGGCTGGCTAACTATGGCTACACCTTC. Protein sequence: CSARGDRGLANYGYTF.

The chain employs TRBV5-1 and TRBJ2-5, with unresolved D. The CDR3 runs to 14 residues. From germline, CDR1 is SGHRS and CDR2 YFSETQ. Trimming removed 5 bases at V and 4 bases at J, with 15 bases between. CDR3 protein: CASSAGVWGETQYF. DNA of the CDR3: TGCGCCAGCAGTGCTGGTGTTTGGGGAGAGACCCAGTACTTC.

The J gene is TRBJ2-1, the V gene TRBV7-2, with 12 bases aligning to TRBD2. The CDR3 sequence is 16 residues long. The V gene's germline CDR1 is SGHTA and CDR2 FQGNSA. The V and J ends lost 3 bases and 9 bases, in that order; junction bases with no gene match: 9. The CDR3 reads CASSFGLAGGQSEQFF. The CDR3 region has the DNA TGTGCCAGCAGCTTCGGCCTAGCGGGGGGGCAGAGTGAGCAGTTCTTC. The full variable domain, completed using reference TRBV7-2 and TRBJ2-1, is GAGVSQSPSNKVTEKGKDVELRCDPISGHTALYWYRQSLGQGLEFLIYFQGNSAPDKSGLPSDRFSAERTGGSVSTLTIQRTQQEDSAVYLCASSFGLAGGQSEQFFGPGTRLTVL.

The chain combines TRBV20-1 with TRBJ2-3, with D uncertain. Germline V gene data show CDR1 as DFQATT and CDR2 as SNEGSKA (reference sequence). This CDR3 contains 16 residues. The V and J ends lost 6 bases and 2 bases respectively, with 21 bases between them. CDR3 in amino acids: CSAFEPLDPNTDTQYF. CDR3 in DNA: TGCAGTGCCTTCGAACCATTAGATCCGAACACAGATACGCAGTATTTT.

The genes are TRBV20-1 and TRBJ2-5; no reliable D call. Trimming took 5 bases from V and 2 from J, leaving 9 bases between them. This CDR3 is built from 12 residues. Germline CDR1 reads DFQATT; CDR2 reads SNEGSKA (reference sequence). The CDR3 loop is CSAYQRQETQYF. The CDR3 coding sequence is TGCAGTGCTTACCAGCGACAAGAGACCCAGTACTTC.

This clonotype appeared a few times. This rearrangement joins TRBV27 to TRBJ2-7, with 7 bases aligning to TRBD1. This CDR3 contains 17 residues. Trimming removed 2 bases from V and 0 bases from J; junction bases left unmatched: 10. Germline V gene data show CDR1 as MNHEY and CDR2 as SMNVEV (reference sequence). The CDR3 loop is CASSLPLTGCPSYEQYF. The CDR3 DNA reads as TGTGCCAGCAGTTTACCCTTGACAGGGTGTCCCTCCTACGAGCAGTACTTC.

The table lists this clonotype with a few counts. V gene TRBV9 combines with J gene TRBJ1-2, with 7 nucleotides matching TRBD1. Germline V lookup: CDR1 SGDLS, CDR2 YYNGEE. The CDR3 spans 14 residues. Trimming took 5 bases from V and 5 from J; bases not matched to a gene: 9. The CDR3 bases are TGTGCCAGCAGAGATCCCGAGGGGGCTTATGGCTACACCTTC. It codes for CASRDPEGAYGYTF.

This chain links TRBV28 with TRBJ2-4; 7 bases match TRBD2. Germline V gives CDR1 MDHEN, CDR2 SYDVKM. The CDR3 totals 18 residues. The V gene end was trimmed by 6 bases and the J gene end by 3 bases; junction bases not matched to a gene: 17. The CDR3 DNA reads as TGTGCCAGCAGCCCCCCGGGGGGACGAGGCCTCGGCAAAAACATTCAGTACTTC. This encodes CASSPPGGRGLGKNIQYF.

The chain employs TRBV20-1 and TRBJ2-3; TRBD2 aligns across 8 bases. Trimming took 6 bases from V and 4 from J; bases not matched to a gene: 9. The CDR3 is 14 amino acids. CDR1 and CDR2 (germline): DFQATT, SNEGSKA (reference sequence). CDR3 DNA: TGCAGTGCAGCCCCGGGGGGGCGGGCAGATACGCAGTATTTT. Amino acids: CSAAPGGRADTQYF.

The CDR3 protein is CASSLDGTSYEQYF. The CDR3, as DNA: TGTGCCAGCAGCTTGGATGGGACTAGCTACGAGCAGTACTTC. The chain uses TRBV7-2 and TRBJ2-7, with 8 bases fitting TRBD2. The ends lost 3 bases at V and 3 bases at J; junction bases unmatched: 4. Per the germline V gene, CDR1 is SGHTA and CDR2 is FQGNSA. The CDR3 extends over 14 amino acids.

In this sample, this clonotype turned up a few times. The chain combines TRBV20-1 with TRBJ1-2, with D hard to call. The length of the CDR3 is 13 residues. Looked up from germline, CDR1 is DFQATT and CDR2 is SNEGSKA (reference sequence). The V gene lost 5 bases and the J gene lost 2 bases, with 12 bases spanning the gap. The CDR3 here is CSAPGSFNYGYTF. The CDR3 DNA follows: TGCAGTGCTCCGGGCAGCTTCAACTATGGCTACACCTTC.

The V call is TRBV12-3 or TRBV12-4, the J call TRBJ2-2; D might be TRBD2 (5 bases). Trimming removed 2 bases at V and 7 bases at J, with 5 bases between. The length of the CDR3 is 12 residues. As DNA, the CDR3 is TGTGCCAGCAGTTTACGGGGCGGGGAGCTGTTTTTT. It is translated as CASSLRGGELFF.

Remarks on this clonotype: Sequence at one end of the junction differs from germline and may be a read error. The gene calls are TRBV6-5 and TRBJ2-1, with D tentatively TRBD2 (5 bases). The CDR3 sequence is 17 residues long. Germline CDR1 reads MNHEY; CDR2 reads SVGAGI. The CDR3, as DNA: TGTGCCAGCAGTCACTCTTCCACGGGGTCTATATACAATGAGCAGTTCTTC. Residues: CASSHSSTGSIYNEQFF.

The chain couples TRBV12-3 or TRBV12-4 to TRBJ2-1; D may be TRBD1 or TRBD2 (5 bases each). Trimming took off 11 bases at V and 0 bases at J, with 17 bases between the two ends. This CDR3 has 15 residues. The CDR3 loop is CASYGGSPSYNEQFF. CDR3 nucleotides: TGTGCCTCATATGGGGGTTCCCCCTCCTACAATGAGCAGTTCTTC.

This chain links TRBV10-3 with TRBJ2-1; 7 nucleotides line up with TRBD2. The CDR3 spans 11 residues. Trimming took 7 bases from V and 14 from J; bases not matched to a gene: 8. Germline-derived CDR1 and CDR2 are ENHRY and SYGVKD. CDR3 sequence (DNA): TGTGCCATCACAGAGCGGGGTAATAAGTTCTTC. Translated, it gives CAITERGNKFF.